The 11 T cell receptor beta chains below all came from one sample that was sequenced in a study of early stage breast cancer tumors. Generated by immunoSEQ multiplex PCR, the TCRdb table keeps only in-frame clones and is missing some. The table shows some 36,000 clones, with 70% to 80% occurring only once. The sequenced material came from blood. The origin of the receptors is a person aged 55 to 70 with breast cancer.

The chain links TRBV2 to TRBJ2-2; either TRBD1 or TRBD2 may fit D (5 bases each). The CDR3 spans 14 residues. Trimming stripped 8 bases from V and 4 bases from J, with 14 bases between. Germline V CDR1 and CDR2: SNHLY, FYNNEI. The CDR3: CASAPRGITGELFF. In DNA form, the CDR3 reads TGTGCCAGCGCTCCGAGGGGTATCACCGGGGAGCTGTTTTTT.

The rearrangement links TRBV6-6 to TRBJ2-7, with TRBD1 matching over 7 bases. Germline CDR1 reads MNHNY; CDR2 reads SVGAGI (reference sequence). After removal of 0 bases from V and 3 bases from J, the junction contained 5 bases not matched to a gene. This CDR3 comprises 15 residues. For the CDR3, the DNA is TGTGCCAGCAGTTACTCGTGGGACAGAGACTACGAGCAGTACTTC. Protein sequence: CASSYSWDRDYEQYF.

The count of this clone is one. V usage is TRBV6-6 and J usage is TRBJ2-7, with a weak D call TRBD1 (6 bases). V dropped 10 bases and J dropped 2 bases, with 15 bases sitting between them. The germline V gene encodes CDR1 MNHNY and CDR2 SVGAGI (reference sequence). The CDR3 runs to 13 residues. The CDR3 is CATSRDIPYEQYF. In DNA form, the CDR3 reads TGTGCCACCAGCCGGGACATTCCCTACGAGCAGTACTTC.

This clone came up once. V is TRBV7-2 and J is TRBJ2-4; TRBD1 might be the D (6 bases). Germline CDR1 is SGHTA and CDR2 is FQGNSA. The CDR3 length is 13 residues. Trimming stripped 1 base from V and 6 bases from J, with 7 bases between. The CDR3 loop is CASSLGGRNIQYF. The CDR3 nucleotides are TGTGCCAGCAGCTTAGGGGGGCGAAACATTCAGTACTTC. Combining the CDR3 with reference TRBV7-2 and TRBJ2-4 gives the whole variable domain GAGVSQSPSNKVTEKGKDVELRCDPISGHTALYWYRQSLGQGLEFLIYFQGNSAPDKSGLPSDRFSAERTGGSVSTLTIQRTQQEDSAVYLCASSLGGRNIQYFGAGTRLSVL.

In its sample, this clone was seen a few times. The rearrangement links TRBV27 to TRBJ2-7, with 8 positions matching TRBD2. The ends lost 4 bases at V and 2 bases at J; junction bases unmatched: 1. The CDR3 consists of 13 residues. The germline CDR1 and CDR2 sequences are MNHEY and SMNVEV (reference sequence). The DNA for the CDR3 is TGTGCCAGCAGTTCGGGACTAGCCTACGAGCAGTACTTC. It codes for CASSSGLAYEQYF.

This clone rates as medium-sized. V and J are TRBV6-5 and TRBJ1-4; no reliable D call. Germline V gives CDR1 MNHEY, CDR2 SVGAGI. Trimming removed 0 bases from V and 8 bases from J, with 10 bases in between. The CDR3 has 14 amino acids. Here the CDR3 reads CASSYSALVEKLFF. DNA of the CDR3: TGTGCCAGCAGTTACTCGGCTTTGGTGGAAAAACTGTTTTTT.

This sequence joins TRBV28 and TRBJ1-5, with 11 bases aligning to TRBD1. Trimming removed 0 bases from V and 4 bases from J; junction bases left unmatched: 2. Germline V gives CDR1 MDHEN, CDR2 SYDVKM. The length of the CDR3 is 16 residues. The chain's CDR3 is CASSLWDRGRNQPQHF. CDR3 coding DNA: TGTGCCAGCAGTTTATGGGACAGGGGGCGGAATCAGCCCCAGCATTTT.

V gene TRBV2 combines with J gene TRBJ2-2; possibly TRBD1 for D (6 bases). Trimming left V 4 bases short and J 0 bases short, with 12 bases between. There are 16 residues in the CDR3. In germline, CDR1 is SNHLY, CDR2 FYNNEI. The CDR3 DNA is TGTGCCAGCAGTGTCCCCGGGACATCGAACACCGGGGAGCTGTTTTTT. Protein sequence: CASSVPGTSNTGELFF.

This clone is medium-sized. The chain couples TRBV9 to TRBJ2-1, with D uncertain. From germline, CDR1 is SGDLS and CDR2 YYNGEE. With 4 bases removed from V and 1 base from J, the gap between germline ends came to 9 bases. This CDR3 is 14 amino acids long. The chain's CDR3 is CASSPLRSYNEQFF. CDR3 DNA sequence: TGTGCCAGCAGCCCCTTAAGGTCCTACAATGAGCAGTTCTTC.

The CDR3 bases are TGTGCCAGCAGAAAAGACAGGGGGAACTACAATGAGCAGTTCTTC. This codes for CASRKDRGNYNEQFF. The V and J genes are TRBV2 and TRBJ2-1; 9 nucleotides align to TRBD1. Germline V gene data show CDR1 as SNHLY and CDR2 as FYNNEI. This CDR3 is built from 15 residues. Trimming cost V 6 bases and J 3 bases; bases outside gene matches: 6.

V usage is TRBV19 and J usage is TRBJ2-7; 10 nucleotides agree with TRBD2. This CDR3 comprises 16 residues. The trim removed 1 base at V and 6 bases at J, leaving 9 bases unmatched. Per the germline V gene, CDR1 is LNHDA and CDR2 is SQIVND (reference sequence). DNA for the CDR3: TGTGCCAGTAGTATAGTTCCTAGCGGGAGTTTCAGCGAGCAGTACTTC. Protein product: CASSIVPSGSFSEQYF.